A selection of T cell receptor beta chains follows, all from one sample in a study of blood T cell repertoires in COVID-19. Using immunoSEQ multiplex PCR, the repertoire was profiled, and TCRdb retains in-frame clones only, with some absent. The sample lists 220,000 or so clones, more than 85% occurring once. The sequencing input was peripheral blood. The receptors stem from a woman aged 45-65 years with COVID-19, enrolled during active disease. Both conserved end residues are part of each CDR3. D genes are given only for firm matches. A row's size may be missing; if present it is once, few, many or a size class.

. TRBJ2-7 TRBV19 . CATRPGGADQQYF TGTGCCACCAGGCCGGGGGGCGCCGATCAGCAGTACTTC
. TRBJ1-1 TRBV3-1/TRBV3-2 . CASSLAGTENTEAFF TGTGCCAGCAGCCTAGCCGGGACTGAGAACACTGAAGCTTTCTTT
. TRBJ2-1 TRBV19 TRBD2 CASSTTLAGGPYNEQFF TGTGCCAGTAGTACAACTTTAGCGGGGGGGCCTTACAATGAGCAGTTCTTC
once TRBJ2-1 TRBV6-1 . CASSEALRGKQFF TGTGCCAGCAGTGAAGCGTTGAGAGGGAAACAGTTCTTC
once TRBJ2-1 TRBV24-1 TRBD1 CATSGPQGEKKSSYNEQFF TGTGCCACCAGTGGTCCCCAGGGGGAAAAAAAGAGCTCCTACAATGAGCAGTTCTTC
. TRBJ1-1 TRBV10-1 . CASSEYRENTEAFF TGCGCCAGCAGTGAGTACCGGGAGAACACTGAAGCTTTCTTT
. TRBJ2-1 TRBV5-1 TRBD2 CASSSNHPGLADNEQFF TGCGCCAGCAGCTCCAATCACCCGGGACTAGCGGACAATGAGCAGTTCTTC
. TRBJ2-3 TRBV21-1 . CASSNRDRSTDTQYF TGTGCCAGCAGCAACCGGGACAGAAGCACAGATACGCAGTATTTT
. TRBJ1-2 TRBV5-6 . CASSRRQAQTGGYTF TGTGCCAGCAGCCGGCGACAGGCCCAGACGGGGGGCTACACCTTC
. TRBJ1-4 TRBV3-1/TRBV3-2 . CASSQEGGLERKLFF TGTGCCAGCAGCCAAGAGGGGGGGTTGGAAAGAAAACTGTTTTTT
. TRBJ2-3 TRBV28 TRBD2 CASSTTLAGLDADTQYF TGTGCCAGCAGTACTACCCTAGCGGGCCTGGACGCAGATACGCAGTATTTT
. TRBJ2-6 TRBV19 . CASSVYSGGANVLTF TGTGCCAGTAGTGTCTACAGTGGTGGGGCCAACGTCCTGACTTTC
. TRBJ2-5 TRBV27 TRBD1 CASSLSRGQGGFRTQYF TGTGCCAGCAGTTTAAGCCGGGGACAGGGGGGCTTCAGGACCCAGTACTTC
. TRBJ2-2 TRBV2 TRBD2 CASSHPSSGEINTGELFF TGTGCCAGCAGCCACCCTTCTAGCGGGGAGATCAACACCGGGGAGCTGTTTTTT
. TRBJ1-2 TRBV7-2 . CASSLKSGAYGYTF TGTGCCAGCAGCTTAAAATCAGGGGCCTATGGCTACACCTTC
. TRBJ2-1 TRBV6-5 TRBD2 CASSLIAGGVNEQFF TGTGCCAGCAGTTTAATAGCGGGGGGAGTAAATGAGCAGTTCTTC
. TRBJ1-3 TRBV4-1 . CASSQDPQGTFAGNTIYF TGCGCCAGCAGCCAAGATCCACAGGGAACTTTTGCTGGAAACACCATATATTTT
. TRBJ2-7 TRBV2 . CASSFTTGNEQYF TGTGCCAGCAGCTTCACCACGGGGAACGAGCAGTACTTC
. TRBJ2-2 TRBV7-9 . CASSGLLIGTGELFF TGTGCCAGCAGTGGACTCCTGATTGGGACCGGGGAGCTGTTTTTT
. TRBJ1-2 TRBV27 TRBD1 CASSLSTGWDYGYTF TGTGCCAGCAGTTTATCGACAGGGTGGGACTATGGCTACACCTTC
once TRBJ1-4 TRBV5-5 TRBD1 CASSLPTGTVNEKLFF TGTGCCAGCAGCTTACCCACCGGGACAGTTAATGAAAAACTGTTTTTT
. TRBJ1-2 TRBV7-2 . CASSPRVGDYGYTF TGTGCCAGCAGCCCCAGGGTTGGAGACTATGGCTACACCTTC
. TRBJ1-3 TRBV12-3/TRBV12-4 TRBD1 CASTPTGRAIYF TGTGCCAGCACTCCGACAGGGAGAGCCATATATTTT
. TRBJ2-7 TRBV19 . CASSAAGRLSYEQYF TGTGCCAGTAGTGCCGCGGGACGCCTCTCCTACGAGCAGTACTTC
. TRBJ1-2 TRBV20-1 TRBD1 CSASDREIGYGYTF TGCAGTGCTAGTGACAGGGAAATAGGCTATGGCTACACCTTC
. TRBJ1-1 TRBV10-1 . CASSSYREKNTEAFF TGCGCCAGCAGTTCCTACAGGGAAAAGAACACTGAAGCTTTCTTT
. TRBJ2-2 TRBV19 . CATKIWGGDNTGELFF TGTGCCACGAAGATCTGGGGCGGGGATAACACCGGGGAGCTGTTTTTT
. TRBJ2-3 TRBV5-1 TRBD2 CASSLLLAGTTDTQYF TGCGCCAGCAGCTTGTTACTAGCGGGGACCACAGATACGCAGTATTTT